A selection of T cell receptor delta chains follows, all from one sample in a study of gammadelta T cells in human blood. TCRdb fed the RT-PCR reads into CATT to redo clone calling. The sample includes 1,400 to 1,500 delta-chain clones, 15% to 20% of them seen just once. The sequenced sample was non-Vgamma9Vdelta2 gamma-delta T cells from infant blood. Receptors originate from a human donor. Both conserved end residues are part of each CDR3. Each record gives: J gene, V gene, D gene, clone size, CDR3 DNA, CDR3 protein. The D gene is left open where the match is weak. Where a row states a size, it is once, few, many or the class of an expanded clone; other rows omit it.

J: TRDJ1
V: TRDV1
D: .
size: few
DNA: TGTGCTCTTGGGGAACGTCCCACTACAGAGGGGTTCTACACCGATAAACTCATCTTT
CDR3: CALGERPTTEGFYTDKLIF

J: TRDJ1
V: TRDV1
D: .
size: large
DNA: TGTGCTCTTGGGGACCCTACTCTATGGAGTGTTGGGGTCTTCGATAAACTCATCTTT
CDR3: CALGDPTLWSVGVFDKLIF

J: TRDJ1
V: TRDV1
D: TRDD3
size: medium-sized
DNA: TGTGCTCTTGGGGAAGAAGGCCCTCCTAAAGTAGACTGGGGGCCCTACACCGATAAACTCATCTTT
CDR3: CALGEEGPPKVDWGPYTDKLIF

J: TRDJ3
V: TRDV1
D: TRDD3
size: large
DNA: TGTGCTCTTGGGGAAGGTCGGCCTACCCGGAACTGGGGGATACGCGATCACTCCTGGGACACCCGACAGATGTTTTTC
CDR3: CALGEGRPTRNWGIRDHSWDTRQMFF

J: TRDJ1
V: TRDV3
D: TRDD3
size: large
DNA: TGTGCCCAAAAGGATAGGATACGGAGGGATGATAAACTCATCTTT
CDR3: CAQKDRIRRDDKLIF

J: TRDJ1
V: TRDV1
D: TRDD3
size: medium-sized
DNA: TGTGCTCTTGGGGAGCCTTCGTGTACGGGGGATAAAGAGACCGATAAACTCATCTTT
CDR3: CALGEPSCTGDKETDKLIF

J: TRDJ1
V: TRAV14/DV4
D: TRDD3
size: medium-sized
DNA: TGTGCAATGAGAGAGTACCAGCCTTTCCTACCCGGGGCTGGGGGATACAGGCCTGATAAACTCATCTTT
CDR3: CAMREYQPFLPGAGGYRPDKLIF

J: TRDJ1
V: TRAV38-2/DV8
D: TRDD3
size: medium-sized
DNA: TGTGCTTATTATGGATTCGGGGCGGGGGATCCAATAACCGATAAACTCATCTTT
CDR3: CAYYGFGAGDPITDKLIF

J: TRDJ3
V: TRDV2
D: TRDD3
size: few
DNA: TGTGCCTGTGACACCGAGGTTAACAAGACTGGGGGATCGAGCTCCTGGGACACCCGACAGATGTTTTTC
CDR3: CACDTEVNKTGGSSSWDTRQMFF

J: TRDJ2
V: TRDV1
D: TRDD3
size: few
DNA: TGTGCTCTTGGGGAAATCTCCAAAGGCAAAAGACCTTCACAAGTACTGGGGGATACCAAATCGACCTCGACAGCACAACTCTTCTTT
CDR3: CALGEISKGKRPSQVLGDTKSTSTAQLFF

J: TRDJ1
V: TRDV1
D: TRDD3
size: large
DNA: TGTGCTCTTGGGGAACTAGGGGCACTGGGGGATCCCTGGTACACCGATAAACTCATCTTT
CDR3: CALGELGALGDPWYTDKLIF

J: TRDJ1
V: TRDV1
D: TRDD3
size: large
DNA: TGTGCTCTTGGGGAATACGGTATCCCTCCTAACTTTTGGGGGACTTACACCGATAAACTCATCTTT
CDR3: CALGEYGIPPNFWGTYTDKLIF

J: TRDJ1
V: TRDV1
D: TRDD3
size: large
DNA: TGTGCTCTTGGGGAAACCCCCTCCCCAACCTGTTTCCTATATCTGGGGGATAACCGGAGCGACGATAAACTCATCTTT
CDR3: CALGETPSPTCFLYLGDNRSDDKLIF

J: TRDJ2
V: TRDV1
D: .
size: large
DNA: TGTGCTCTTGGGGAAACCTTCCTACTGGGGGAAACCACAGCACAACTCTTCTTT
CDR3: CALGETFLLGETTAQLFF

J: TRDJ1
V: TRDV1
D: TRDD2
size: large
DNA: TGTGCTCTTGGGGATCCTTCCTTAGCTGGGTTTATAGGCCGAGGGACCGATAAACTCATCTTT
CDR3: CALGDPSLAGFIGRGTDKLIF

J: TRDJ3
V: TRDV2
D: .
size: large
DNA: TGTGCCTGTGACAGTACTGGGAGGAGCTCCTGGGACACCCGACAGATGTTTTTC
CDR3: CACDSTGRSSWDTRQMFF

J: TRDJ1
V: TRDV1
D: TRDD2
size: medium-sized
DNA: TGTGCTCTAGGGATTCCTACATCCCTCAGGGGGTCTTACTACACCGATAAACTCATCTTT
CDR3: CALGIPTSLRGSYYTDKLIF

J: TRDJ1
V: TRAV29/DV5
D: .
size: few
DNA: .
CDR3: CSVLLCSKRTSLGIRWGTDKLIF

J: TRDJ1
V: TRDV1
D: .
size: .
DNA: TGTGCTCTTAGGGAACTAAGGCGTGCCTATGGCAAGTACACCGATAAACTCATCTTT
CDR3: CALRELRRAYGKYTDKLIF

J: TRDJ3
V: TRDV2
D: .
size: large
DNA: TGTGCCTGTGACAAGAGGGAAGGATTCTCCTGGGACACCCGACAGATGTTTTTC
CDR3: CACDKREGFSWDTRQMFF

J: TRDJ1
V: TRDV1
D: TRDD3
size: large
DNA: TGTGCTCTTGGGGAATTTAGGGATACGAGAGGTACCGATAAACTCATCTTT
CDR3: CALGEFRDTRGTDKLIF

J: TRDJ1
V: TRDV1
D: TRDD3
size: large
DNA: TGTGCTCTTGGGGAACGAAGTGGGCCGAGACTGGGGGATGGACGGGCCGATAAACTCATCTTT
CDR3: CALGERSGPRLGDGRADKLIF

J: TRDJ2
V: TRDV1
D: TRDD3
size: large
DNA: TGTGCTCTTGAAAGGACGAGGGATCTGGGGGATACGCGCCAGACAGCACAACTCTTCTTT
CDR3: CALERTRDLGDTRQTAQLFF

J: TRDJ1
V: TRDV3
D: TRDD3
size: large
DNA: TGTGCCTTTAGCAGACTTCCTACCGTTACTGGGGGATACGACGATAAACTCATCTTT
CDR3: CAFSRLPTVTGGYDDKLIF

J: TRDJ1
V: TRAV38-2/DV8
D: TRDD3
size: large
DNA: TGTGCTTATACCCCCAGATCCTGGGGGAACGATAAACTCATCTTT
CDR3: CAYTPRSWGNDKLIF

J: TRDJ1
V: TRDV1
D: .
size: medium-sized
DNA: TGTGCTCTTGGGGACCTCAGGCCTTCCCCCGGGGATGCCGTTAAACTCATCTTT
CDR3: CALGDLRPSPGDAVKLIF

J: TRDJ3
V: TRDV2
D: TRDD3
size: large
DNA: TGTGCCTGTGACACGGGGGATGTTAGCTCCTGGGACACCCGACAGATGTTTTTC
CDR3: CACDTGDVSSWDTRQMFF

J: TRDJ1
V: TRDV1
D: TRDD3
size: large
DNA: TGTGCTCTTGGGGAACTGCTGCCCCTACGTGGCCCCGGACTGGGGGATAGAGATGAGGGCGATAAACTCATCTTT
CDR3: CALGELLPLRGPGLGDRDEGDKLIF

J: TRDJ1
V: TRDV3
D: TRDD3
size: large
DNA: TGTGCCTTTCCGCTACTGGGGGATAGTTCTGCCGATAAACTCATCTTT
CDR3: CAFPLLGDSSADKLIF

J: TRDJ1
V: TRDV1
D: .
size: large
DNA: TGTGCTCTTGGGGACAGGAGGATCCTATACACCGATAAACTCATCTTT
CDR3: CALGDRRILYTDKLIF

J: TRDJ1
V: TRDV1
D: .
size: large
DNA: TGTGCTCTTGGGGAACTCCCCACCTTCGACCGCACCGATAAACTCATCTTT
CDR3: CALGELPTFDRTDKLIF

J: TRDJ1
V: TRDV1
D: TRDD3
size: medium-sized
DNA: TGTGCTCTTGGGGAACCTTTCCTACGGCCTGGGACTGGGGGATCCCAGAACACCGATAAACTCATCTTT
CDR3: CALGEPFLRPGTGGSQNTDKLIF

J: TRDJ1
V: TRDV2
D: TRDD3
size: large
DNA: TGTGCCTGTGAGCTCTGGGGGAACTCAACCGATAAACTCATCTTT
CDR3: CACELWGNSTDKLIF

J: TRDJ1
V: TRDV1
D: TRDD3
size: .
DNA: TGTGCTCTTAGGGGACCCCCCTTACTCGGGGGATACAGTTCTGATAAACTCATCTTT
CDR3: CALRGPPLLGGYSSDKLIF

J: TRDJ1
V: TRAV29/DV5
D: TRDD3
size: .
DNA: TGTGCAGCAAGCACTACTGGGGGATACGTTGACACCGATAAACTCATCTTT
CDR3: CAASTTGGYVDTDKLIF

J: TRDJ1
V: TRDV1
D: .
size: large
DNA: TGTGCTCTTGGGGAAAGGTCATGGCGCCTTGCGGACCTTTCCACGCCCTACACCGATAAACTCATCTTT
CDR3: CALGERSWRLADLSTPYTDKLIF

J: TRDJ1
V: TRDV1
D: .
size: medium-sized
DNA: TGTGCTCTTGGGGTTTTTACGGGCACTAGGTTCTTGTACACCGATAAACTCATCTTT
CDR3: CALGVFTGTRFLYTDKLIF

J: TRDJ1
V: TRDV1
D: .
size: .
DNA: TGTGCGTGGAGTTCCACCGATAAACTCATCTTT
CDR3: CAWSSTDKLIF

J: TRDJ1
V: TRDV1
D: TRDD3
size: medium-sized
DNA: TGTGCTCTTGGGGATCTACCCCAGCCGTACTGGGGGATATCAGGGGAAGGCGCCGATAAACTCATCTTT
CDR3: CALGDLPQPYWGISGEGADKLIF

J: TRDJ3
V: TRDV1
D: .
size: large
DNA: TGTGCTCTTGGGGAACGGCTCCTACGCTACTGGTTCAGCTCCTGGGACACCCGACAGATGTTTTTC
CDR3: CALGERLLRYWFSSWDTRQMFF

J: TRDJ1
V: TRDV1
D: .
size: large
DNA: TGTGCTCTTGGGGAATGTCTGGATTTGCTGGGGATTTACACCGATAAACTCATCTTT
CDR3: CALGECLDLLGIYTDKLIF

J: TRDJ1
V: TRDV1
D: .
size: medium-sized
DNA: TGTGCTCTTGGGGAACAAAACGAATACACCGATAAACTCATCTTT
CDR3: CALGEQNEYTDKLIF

J: TRDJ1
V: TRAV14/DV4
D: TRDD3
size: large
DNA: TGTGCAATGAGAGAGGCTTATCTACGGAATGGGGGACCGTACACCGATAAACTCATCTTT
CDR3: CAMREAYLRNGGPYTDKLIF

J: TRDJ1
V: TRDV1
D: TRDD3
size: medium-sized
DNA: TGTGCTCTTGGGGAACTTTCACTACTCTGGGGGACATTGCCTACCGATAAACTCATCTTT
CDR3: CALGELSLLWGTLPTDKLIF

J: TRDJ2
V: TRDV1
D: .
size: medium-sized
DNA: TGTGCTCTTGGGGAATTCCTCGTACGCCCTCTTCGTTCCGCCCTGGGAGGATACTCTTTGACAGCACAACTCTTCTTT
CDR3: CALGEFLVRPLRSALGGYSLTAQLFF